This TCR beta chain was captured by sequencing in a study of CD8 T cells in Susac syndrome. With 4 bases clipped from V and 3 bases from J, the junction kept 8 bases outside the gene matches. This CDR3 has 17 residues. CDR1 and CDR2 from the germline V gene are MGHRA and YSYEKL. Reverse transcription of roughly 0.45 to 1 ug RNA was performed with random hexamers. TCRdb re-called the immunoSEQ multiplex PCR reads with MiXCR, one entry per CDR3 protein. This sample carries about 24,000 distinct CDR3 sequences, around 93% of them seen once, and the ten largest clones take 0.6% to 0.75%. The origin of this receptor is a human donor with Susac syndrome. The V and J genes are TRBV4-1 and TRBJ2-2; 10 positions agree with TRBD2. Source material: CD8+ T cells from PBMCs. CDR3 amino acids: CASSPRSGGLDTGELFF. CDR3 nucleotide sequence: TGCGCCAGCAGCCCCCGTAGCGGGGGGCTTGACACCGGGGAGCTGTTTTTT.